The entry below gives a single T cell receptor (beta chain) sequence along with its context. Its specificity is not known. Documented treatment: oral pan-JAK inhibitor, 5-10 mg twice daily. This sample stems from a study of CD8+ T cells in alopecia areata. Study-wide results and limits: Scalp clonality and expanded CD8+ clones among the top 100 were significantly decreased by tofacitinib. Lesional tissue from the scalp (especially in alopecia totalis/universalis) showed higher clonality than normal scalp.

Reverse transcription of extracted RNA yielded cDNA, which provided the sequencing template. The data were produced by immunoSEQ multiplex PCR, yet TCRdb's version contains in-frame clones alone and is incomplete. Here the sample spans around 300,000 clones, 50% to 75% being singletons. The J segment lost 8 bases and the V segment lost 2 bases, leaving 10 bases of the junction unmatched. The CDR3 runs 15 residues. CDR1 and CDR2 from the germline V gene are SGHRS and YFSETQ. The chain recombines TRBV5-1 with TRBJ2-1; 7 bases fit TRBD1. The starting material was CD4+ T cells sorted from blood, obtained around week 53, from a patient treated with tofacitinib. This receptor was obtained from a human donor with alopecia areata. CDR3 nucleotide sequence: TGCGCCAGCAGCTTAACCGGGACAGCAGGGGATGAGCAGTTCTTC. Its translation: CASSLTGTAGDEQFF. Drawing the rest from reference TRBV5-1 and TRBJ2-1, the complete variable domain is KAGVTQTPRYLIKTRGQQVTLSCSPISGHRSVSWYQQTPGQGLQFLFEYFSETQRNKGNFPGRFSGRQFSNSRSEMNVSTLELGDSALYLCASSLTGTAGDEQFFGPGTRLTVL.